This TCR beta chain emerged from a study of PD-1 blockade in classical Hodgkin lymphoma. Study-level findings and limits: Whereas CD4+ TCR diversity had risen significantly by C4D1, CD8+ TCR diversity had not.

Comment on this clone: What it binds is unknown.

Specified time point: cycle 4 day 1 (C4D1), after 6 weeks of nivolumab. Patients all relapsed after autologous stem cell transplantation, and there was variation in brentuximab vedotin exposure. Responses achieved at best were complete response, partial response or progressive disease. Profiled with immunoSEQ multiplex PCR; TCRdb holds only in-frame clones, not every one. The sample lists about 90,000 clones, roughly nine tenths occurring once. Germline trimming cut 5 bases from V and 3 bases from J; bases unmatched to any gene: 9. The germline V gene has CDR1 LGHNA and CDR2 YSLEER. The CDR3 contains 15 residues.

This receptor was obtained from a human donor with classical Hodgkin lymphoma. The chain has TRBV4-3 and TRBJ2-5; TRBD1 aligns across 7 bases. Sequencing was performed on peripheral blood mononuclear cells (PBMCs), taken before the fourth cycle of nivolumab. CDR3 DNA: TGCGCCAGCAGCTACATATTTACAGGGGAAGAGACCCAGTACTTC. Amino acids: CASSYIFTGEETQYF.